This is a list of T cell receptor beta chains from one sample in a study of blood T cell repertoires in COVID-19. Sequencing was performed with immunoSEQ multiplex PCR; in TCRdb, only in-frame clones are kept and a portion is missing. This sample yields a few hundred thousand clones, of which 75% to 90% are seen a single time; 0.95% to 1.2% belongs to the top ten. The sequencing input was PBMCs or T cells enriched from blood (not recorded which). Source of these receptors: a man aged 30 to 45 who had recovered from COVID-19. Each CDR3 is given with its conserved first and last residue. The D gene is left open where the match is weak. Clone size is shown for a subset of rows, as once, few, many or a class of expanded clone.

j_call,v_call,clone_size,d_call,cdr3_nt,cdr3_aa
TRBJ2-5,TRBV29-1,.,.,TGCAGCGTTGAGGCGGGGCTTCAAGAGACCCAGTACTTC,CSVEAGLQETQYF
TRBJ1-5,TRBV10-3,.,TRBD1,TGTGCCATCAGTGAGCAGACAGGGGGTAACGGGTTGCCCCAGCATTTT,CAISEQTGGNGLPQHF
TRBJ2-3,TRBV28,once,TRBD2,TGTGCCAGCAGTGATTCTAGCGGCCGCACAGATACGCAGTATTTT,CASSDSSGRTDTQYF
TRBJ2-1,TRBV5-1,.,.,TGCGCCAGCAGCTTGGCGGCAGGCTCCTACAATGAGCAGTTCTTC,CASSLAAGSYNEQFF
TRBJ2-3,TRBV19,.,TRBD1,TGTGCCAGTAGTTCCCCGGGACAGGGGACAGATACGCAGTATTTT,CASSSPGQGTDTQYF
TRBJ1-1,TRBV18,.,.,TGTGCCAGCTCACGGGTGACAGGAGGTGGCACTGAAGCTTTCTTT,CASSRVTGGGTEAFF
TRBJ1-2,TRBV28,.,TRBD1,TGTGCCAGCAGTCGGAGCGGTACAGGGGGCGGCTATGGCTACACCTTC,CASSRSGTGGGYGYTF
TRBJ2-1,TRBV6-2/TRBV6-3,.,.,TGTGCCAGCAGTTTTCTAGGAGGGGTTTCCAATGAGCAGTTCTTC,CASSFLGGVSNEQFF
TRBJ2-7,TRBV18,.,TRBD1,TGTGCCAGCTCACCAACCGGGACAGTAAACTACGAGCAGTACTTC,CASSPTGTVNYEQYF
TRBJ2-7,TRBV7-9,.,.,TGTGCCAGCAGCGGCCCCGATCTAGACTACGAGCAGTACTTC,CASSGPDLDYEQYF
TRBJ2-7,TRBV18,.,.,TGTGCCAGCTCACCACCCACCCTCAGGGGCGAGCAGTACTTC,CASSPPTLRGEQYF
TRBJ1-4,TRBV4-1,once,.,TGCGCCAGCAGCCCCCCAGTGGTCCATGAAAAACTGTTTTTT,CASSPPVVHEKLFF
TRBJ2-1,TRBV7-2,.,TRBD2,TGTGCCAGCAGCTTAGTCGGGGGGGGCAATGAGCAGTTCTTC,CASSLVGGGNEQFF
TRBJ2-5,TRBV18,.,.,TGTGCCAGCTCCGGGGACCAAGAGACCCAGTACTTC,CASSGDQETQYF
TRBJ1-3,TRBV7-2,.,.,TGTGCCAGCAGCAGCACAGGGTCACCTGGAAACACCATATATTTT,CASSSTGSPGNTIYF
TRBJ2-7,TRBV15,.,TRBD1,TGTGCCACCAGCAGGGCTCCGGGACAGGGAATCTACGAGCAGTACTTC,CATSRAPGQGIYEQYF
TRBJ2-1,TRBV29-1,.,TRBD2,TGCAGCGTTCCGACTAGCGGGCTCAATGAGCAGTTCTTC,CSVPTSGLNEQFF
TRBJ1-2,TRBV19,.,.,TGTGCCAGTAGTCCCCTCGGCAGGGGAGAAGGTGGCTACACCTTC,CASSPLGRGEGGYTF
TRBJ1-2,TRBV19,.,TRBD1,TGTGCCAGTAGTCCTACAGGGGTTGGCTATGGCTACACCTTC,CASSPTGVGYGYTF
TRBJ1-1,TRBV3-1/TRBV3-2,.,.,TGTGCCAGCAGCCAAGATGTGCTGGGGCTCATTGAAGCTTTCTTT,CASSQDVLGLIEAFF
TRBJ2-5,TRBV7-9,.,TRBD1,TGTGCCAGCAGCCCCGGGGTGGGGACAGAAGAGACCCAGTACTTC,CASSPGVGTEETQYF
TRBJ2-7,TRBV9,.,.,TGTGCCAGCAGCGTAACGGGAAGCTCCTACGAGCAGTACTTC,CASSVTGSSYEQYF
TRBJ2-5,TRBV9,.,.,TGTGCCAGCAGCGTAGGGGTAGCGCCGACCCAAGAGACCCAGTACTTC,CASSVGVAPTQETQYF
TRBJ2-7,TRBV28,.,TRBD2,TGTGCCAGCAGTCCAGCGGGAGGGGGGTACGAGCAGTACTTC,CASSPAGGGYEQYF
TRBJ2-7,TRBV6-5,.,.,TGTGCCAGCAGGAATACTGTTTCCTACGAGCAGTACTTC,CASRNTVSYEQYF
TRBJ1-6,TRBV4-2,.,TRBD1,TGTGCCAGCAGCCAAGATATATCAGGGGGTATTCGAGATTCACCCCTCCACTTT,CASSQDISGGIRDSPLHF
TRBJ2-1,TRBV4-1,.,TRBD2,TGCGCCAGCAGCCAACTAGGGACTAGCGGGGTCCCGAATGAGCAGTTCTTC,CASSQLGTSGVPNEQFF
TRBJ2-7,TRBV4-1,.,.,TGCGCCAGCAGCCAAGCGTCAACAGCTCGAGCCTACGAGCAGTACTTC,CASSQASTARAYEQYF
TRBJ2-1,TRBV29-1,.,TRBD1,TGCAGCGTGGAAGGACAGGCTTACAATGAGCAGTTCTTC,CSVEGQAYNEQFF
TRBJ1-4,TRBV29-1,.,TRBD1,TGCAGCGCCTCGCAGGGGGTTCGGGAAAAACTGTTTTTT,CSASQGVREKLFF
TRBJ2-7,TRBV6-1,once,TRBD2,TGTGCCAGCAGTGTTTCACTAGCGTCGGTGTGGTACGAGCAGTACTTC,CASSVSLASVWYEQYF
TRBJ1-3,TRBV6-5,.,TRBD1,TGTGCCAGCAGCCTACAGGGGGGCTATGGAAACACCATATATTTT,CASSLQGGYGNTIYF
TRBJ2-1,TRBV12-3/TRBV12-4,.,.,TGTGCCAGCAGCCTTTCTTCTAATGAGCAGTTCTTC,CASSLSSNEQFF
TRBJ1-2,TRBV5-1,.,TRBD1,TGCGCCAGCAGCTTGGCGGGACAGCCCTTAGGGGGCTACACCTTC,CASSLAGQPLGGYTF
TRBJ2-7,TRBV19,.,TRBD1,TGTGCCAGTAGTACCGGGACAGGGAGTAATAGTGGCGCCTACGAGCAGTACTTC,CASSTGTGSNSGAYEQYF
TRBJ2-1,TRBV27,.,TRBD2,TGTGCCAGCAGTTTTCCCGGACTAGCGGGAAATTCCTACAATGAGCAGTTCTTC,CASSFPGLAGNSYNEQFF
TRBJ1-5,TRBV5-8,.,TRBD1,TGTGCCAGCAGTCAGACAGGGGATATCAATCAGCCCCAGCATTTT,CASSQTGDINQPQHF
TRBJ1-4,TRBV5-1,few,TRBD1,TGCGCCAGCAGCCCACAGGGGGCGGTGAAATCAGAAAAACTGTTTTTT,CASSPQGAVKSEKLFF
TRBJ2-7,TRBV10-3,few,.,TGTGCCATCAAAGAGGGCCCTTTAACCTACGAGCAGTACTTC,CAIKEGPLTYEQYF
TRBJ2-1,TRBV12-3/TRBV12-4,few,.,TGTGCCAGCAGTTTAGGCCTAGCCGAGCAGTTCTTC,CASSLGLAEQFF
TRBJ1-1,TRBV7-9,.,.,TGTGCCAGCAGCTTAGCGAGCCTCGGGAGTGAAGCTTTCTTT,CASSLASLGSEAFF
TRBJ2-5,TRBV11-2,.,TRBD1,TGTGCCAGCAGCCCTCCGGGACAGATTTTCCAAGAGACCCAGTACTTC,CASSPPGQIFQETQYF